The 3 T cell receptor beta chains presented below share a single source sample, sequenced in a study of blood T cell repertoires in COVID-19. Generated by immunoSEQ multiplex PCR, the TCRdb table keeps only in-frame clones and is missing some. The sample shows 150,000 or so clones, 88% of them seen only once. Material for sequencing was peripheral blood. The source is a man aged 50-60 years with acute or convalescent COVID-19.

The CDR3 spells CASSSREGGGVDTQYF. The DNA of the CDR3 is TGTGCCAGCAGCTCCCGGGAGGGGGGAGGTGTGGATACGCAGTATTTT. The gene calls are TRBV11-2 and TRBJ2-3; 8 bases match TRBD2. The CDR3 runs to 16 residues. With 4 bases clipped from V and 6 bases from J, the junction kept 12 bases outside the gene matches. Germline CDR1 and CDR2: SGHAT and FQNNGV.

CDR3 DNA: TGTGCCAGCAGTTACCTGACAGGGCAAAGCTCTGAAGCTTTCTTT. Its protein product is CASSYLTGQSSEAFF. The chain carries TRBV6-5 and TRBJ1-1; TRBD1 matches at 7 bases. V lost 2 bases to trimming and J lost 6 bases; unmatched junction nucleotides: 9. Germline CDR1 and CDR2: MNHEY and SVGAGI. The CDR3 contains 15 residues.

This rearrangement joins TRBV29-1 to TRBJ1-1, with TRBD1 as a possible D gene (5 bases). Germline lookup yields CDR1 SQVTM and CDR2 ANQGSEA. This CDR3 spans 14 amino acids. Trimming took off 3 bases at V and 3 bases at J, with 14 bases between the two ends. As DNA, the CDR3 is TGCAGCGTTGACGGGTTATGGGGGGACACTGAAGCTTTCTTT. This gives the protein CSVDGLWGDTEAFF. The full variable domain, its missing parts supplied by reference TRBV29-1 and TRBJ1-1, is SAVISQKPSRDICQRGTSLTIQCQVDSQVTMMFWYRQQPGQSLTLIATANQGSEATYESGFVIDKFPISRPNLTFSTLTVSNMSPEDSSIYLCSVDGLWGDTEAFFGQGTRLTVV.